This TCR beta chain was sequenced for a study of T cells in Graves' hyperthyroidism and ophthalmopathy. This clonotype was counted ten times or more. Antigen: not known. Amplification of TCR beta CDR3 regions used RNA as the template. The HTBI primer set drove a first-round RT-PCR of the TCR CDR3. TCRdb reanalysed the multiplex PCR reads using MiXCR and keeps one entry per CDR3 protein. The repertoire holds about 740,000 distinct CDR3 sequences, with 12% to 15% as singletons. Each diagnosis drew on symptoms, thyroxine, TRAb, thyroid ultrasound and orbital computed tomography findings. V was pared by 5 bases and J by 3 bases, with 6 bases between. The CDR3 loop spans 12 amino acids. Germline CDR1 MDHEN, CDR2 SYDVKM. Broader study findings: Most clonotypes expanded in thyroid above 0.001 were likewise present in blood.

The V and J genes are TRBV28 and TRBJ2-3, with D hard to call. The sequence was obtained from a young woman with Graves' hyperthyroidism. Sequencing used blood. CDR3 nucleotide sequence: TGTGCCAGCAGTCCTGAGACAGATACGCAGTATTTT. This codes for CASSPETDTQYF.